The present TCR beta chain was sequenced within a study of monozygotic twins with inflammatory bowel disease. Added by template switching were UMIs that each held a 6-nucleotide sample barcode. The cDNA of both the TCRalpha and TCRbeta chains was subjected to two nested PCRs of approximately 16 and 9 cycles. For each CDR3 protein, TCRdb gives one entry from its re-call of the 5' RACE reads, without DNA. The repertoire table contains under 150,000 distinct CDR3 sequences. The receptor was derived from a human donor with ulcerative colitis or Crohn's disease, or a healthy co-twin of an affected twin (not recorded which). Material for sequencing was blood.

The CDR3 loop is CAISGRTGTGFNTIYF. The rearrangement links TRBV10-3 to TRBJ1-3; the TCRdb D gene call, TRBD1, has no DNA to confirm it. Germline CDR1 and CDR2: ENHRY and SYGVKD. The CDR3 is 16 residues long.